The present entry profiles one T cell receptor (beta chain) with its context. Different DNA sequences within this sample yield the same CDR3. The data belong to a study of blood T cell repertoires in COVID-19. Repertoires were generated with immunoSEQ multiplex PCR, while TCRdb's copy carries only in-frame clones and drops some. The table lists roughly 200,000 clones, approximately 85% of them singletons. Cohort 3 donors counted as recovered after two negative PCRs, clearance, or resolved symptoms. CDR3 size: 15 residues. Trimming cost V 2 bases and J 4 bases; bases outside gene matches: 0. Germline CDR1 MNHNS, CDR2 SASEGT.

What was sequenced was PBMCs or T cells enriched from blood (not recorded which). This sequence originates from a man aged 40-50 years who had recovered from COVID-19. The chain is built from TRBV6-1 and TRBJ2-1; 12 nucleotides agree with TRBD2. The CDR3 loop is CASSETSGGYNEQFF. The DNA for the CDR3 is TGTGCCAGCAGTGAAACTAGCGGGGGGTACAATGAGCAGTTCTTC.